This T cell receptor beta chain was captured by sequencing in a study of blood T cells in healthy people across ages. Trimming pared 7 bases from V and 7 bases from J, leaving 10 bases between. The CDR3 contains 12 residues. Germline V gene lookup returns CDR1 MDHEN and CDR2 SYDVKM. The authors ran a second PCR of about 7 to 12 cycles using a sample-barcoded 5' primer and a J-beta primer mix. TCRdb re-called the 5' RACE reads with MiXCR, one entry per CDR3 protein. This sample has 750,000 to 850,000 distinct CDR3 sequences; 20% to 25% occur once, and the top ten carry 3% to 4.5%. This clonotype has just one count. These sequences were also reported in another study, on T cells of mothers and their children.

This TCR derives from a boy between 10 and 17 years old in good health. The chain employs TRBV28 and TRBJ2-2, with D unresolved. Material for sequencing was blood. CDR3: CASNTPLGELFF. The CDR3 DNA is TGTGCCAGCAACACACCTCTCGGGGAGCTGTTTTTT.